A single sample is the source of the 20 T cell receptor beta chains below, sequenced in a study of cytomegalovirus exposure and HLA in healthy donors. Both 60 Vbeta primers and 13 Jbeta primers went into the PCR. Clones were read by immunoSEQ multiplex PCR, and TCRdb kept only the in-frame ones, dropping some. Of roughly 130,000 clones in the sample, over 60% are singletons; the top ten hold 1% to 1.5%. The sample was PBMCs. The receptors shown here come from a male donor in good health and CMV-seropositive.

This clone was seen more than once but under ten times. The chain has TRBV27 and TRBJ2-1, with TRBD2 matching 11 bases. The germline V gene has CDR1 MNHEY and CDR2 SMNVEV (reference sequence). The trim removed 2 bases at V and 4 bases at J, leaving 4 bases unmatched. The CDR3 runs to 16 residues. The CDR3 coding sequence is TGTGCCAGCAGTTTACCGGGACTAGCGGATTACAATGAGCAGTTCTTC. Translated: CASSLPGLADYNEQFF.

J is TRBJ2-7 and V is TRBV6-6, with D tentatively TRBD1 (6 bases). CDR1 and CDR2 (germline): MNHNY, SVGAGI (reference sequence). Trimming left V 2 bases short and J 7 bases short, with 12 bases between. CDR3 length equals 13 residues. This CDR3 reads CASSYQGPREQYF. The CDR3 DNA reads TGTGCCAGCAGTTACCAGGGGCCGCGAGAGCAGTACTTC.

The genes are TRBV28 and TRBJ2-5, with 14 positions matching TRBD2. V was clipped by 3 bases and J by 0 bases; unmatched bases: 3. The CDR3 sequence is 17 residues long. The germline V gene encodes CDR1 MDHEN and CDR2 SYDVKM. The CDR3 nucleotides are TGTGCCAGCAGTTTCGGACTAGCGGGAGGACACCAAGAGACCCAGTACTTC. Protein: CASSFGLAGGHQETQYF.

This rearrangement joins TRBV5-6 to TRBJ2-3; 8 bases map to TRBD2. Losses at the gene ends were 3 bases for V and 4 bases for J; bases not matched to a gene: 7. This CDR3 contains 15 residues. Per germline, CDR1 SGHDT and CDR2 YYEEEE. The CDR3 is CASSWGGGPPDTQYF. The CDR3 DNA reads as TGTGCCAGCAGCTGGGGCGGGGGGCCCCCAGATACGCAGTATTTT.

V is TRBV5-8 and J is TRBJ1-5, with 7 bases that match TRBD1. V shed 0 bases, J shed 3 bases, and the junction held 3 bases outside the gene matches. The CDR3 loop spans 15 amino acids. Germline loops: CDR1 SGHTS, CDR2 YDEGEE. Here the CDR3 DNA reads TGTGCCAGCAGCTTGGGGGACAGTTTCAATCAGCCCCAGCATTTT. Its protein product is CASSLGDSFNQPQHF.

This clone has just a few counts. This chain connects TRBV5-1 to TRBJ2-1; 10 nucleotides agree with TRBD2. The J segment lost 4 bases and the V segment lost 2 bases, leaving 3 bases of the junction unmatched. Germline CDR1 is SGHRS and CDR2 is YFSETQ. The CDR3 loop spans 15 amino acids. The CDR3 bases are TGCGCCAGCAGCTTTCTAGCGGGGGATTACAATGAGCAGTTCTTC. This codes for CASSFLAGDYNEQFF. The complete variable domain, with remaining parts taken from reference TRBV5-1 and TRBJ2-1, reads KAGVTQTPRYLIKTRGQQVTLSCSPISGHRSVSWYQQTPGQGLQFLFEYFSETQRNKGNFPGRFSGRQFSNSRSEMNVSTLELGDSALYLCASSFLAGDYNEQFFGPGTRLTVL.

The chain's CDR3 is CASSKRPGLLVYEQYF. For the CDR3, the DNA is TGTGCCAGCAGCAAGCGACCGGGACTGCTGGTTTACGAGCAGTACTTC. The J gene is TRBJ2-7, the V gene TRBV7-2, with D possibly matching TRBD2 (6 bases). The CDR3 runs 16 residues. Germline CDR1 SGHTA, CDR2 FQGNSA. V lost 5 bases and J 4 bases, leaving 21 bases between the germline ends.

The CDR3 DNA reads TGTGCCAGCAGCTTAGCGGGCCGCTCAGTCGGGGTCAGGAATGAGCAGTTCTTC. Translating it yields CASSLAGRSVGVRNEQFF. This rearrangement joins TRBV7-6 to TRBJ2-1; perhaps TRBD2 as D (5 bases). CDR3 length: 18 residues. The germline gives CDR1 SGHVS, CDR2 FNYEAQ. Trimming pared 0 bases from V and 7 bases from J, leaving 22 bases between.

V usage is TRBV10-3 and J usage is TRBJ2-1; 10 bases match TRBD2. CDR3 size: 16 residues. J was trimmed by 4 bases and V by 6 bases; bases with no gene match: 9. Germline lookup yields CDR1 ENHRY and CDR2 SYGVKD. The CDR3 DNA sequence: TGTGCCATCAGCAACAGCCTAGCGGGGGAGTACAATGAGCAGTTCTTC. It yields the protein CAISNSLAGEYNEQFF.

The chain carries TRBV11-3 and TRBJ2-2, with 7 bases fitting TRBD2. V shed 8 bases, J shed 2 bases, and the junction held 2 bases outside the gene matches. This CDR3 comprises 13 residues. CDR1 is SGHNT and CDR2 is YENEEA in the germline V gene. The DNA of the CDR3 is TGTGCCAGCGGGAGGGCCAACACCGGGGAGCTGTTTTTT. It yields the protein CASGRANTGELFF. Full variable domain (outside the CDR3, taken from reference TRBV11-3 and TRBJ2-2): EAGVVQSPRYKIIEKKQPVAFWCNPISGHNTLYWYLQNLGQGPELLIRYENEEAVDDSQLPKDRFSAERLKGVDSTLKIQPAELGDSAVYLCASGRANTGELFFGEGSRLTVL.

This chain links TRBV28 with TRBJ1-2, with 10 bases that match TRBD1. Germline CDR1 and CDR2: MDHEN and SYDVKM. This CDR3 is built from 19 residues. V gave up 6 bases and J gave up 7 bases; unmatched junction bases: 23. The CDR3 DNA reads TGTGCCAGCAGCGACAGGGGGCTCAGGGGTGGTATGGAGGATCGTGGCTACACCTTC. Residues: CASSDRGLRGGMEDRGYTF.

This clone was counted only a few times. The genes are TRBV7-2 and TRBJ2-7; 9 bases align to TRBD2. Germline values: CDR1 SGHTA, CDR2 FQGNSA. V shed 1 base, J shed 2 bases, and the junction held 6 bases outside the gene matches. The CDR3 totals 16 residues. DNA of the CDR3: TGTGCCAGCAGCTTAGGAGGGACTAGCTTCCCCTACGAGCAGTACTTC. This encodes CASSLGGTSFPYEQYF.

The V gene is TRBV19, the J gene TRBJ2-1, with TRBD2 matching 12 bases. CDR3 length: 18 amino acids. Germline values: CDR1 LNHDA, CDR2 SQIVND (reference sequence). Trimming at V came to 5 bases and at J to 0 bases, leaving 8 bases not matched to a gene. The CDR3: CASSPHWTSGTSYNEQFF. CDR3 sequence (DNA): TGTGCCAGTAGTCCCCATTGGACTAGCGGGACCTCCTACAATGAGCAGTTCTTC.

This clone was seen a single time. The V gene is TRBV11-2, the J gene TRBJ2-2; perhaps TRBD2 as D (5 bases). Trimming shortened V by 5 bases and J by 8 bases, and 12 bases separated the two germline ends. Germline V gives CDR1 SGHAT, CDR2 FQNNGV. This CDR3 is built from 13 residues. The CDR3 DNA reads as TGTGCCAGCAGCCCCCCCGGGGTTGGGGAGCTGTTTTTT. Translating gives CASSPPGVGELFF.

This chain uses TRBV7-9 with TRBJ2-1; maybe TRBD2 (6 bases). Per germline, CDR1 SEHNR and CDR2 FQNEAQ (reference sequence). There are 16 residues in the CDR3. The V end was cut by 6 bases, the J end by 2 bases, with 17 bases between. CDR3 amino acids: CASSLWRGGTYNEQFF. CDR3 DNA: TGTGCCAGCAGTTTGTGGCGGGGTGGGACCTACAATGAGCAGTTCTTC.

The V gene is TRBV29-1, the J gene TRBJ2-1; 8 positions agree with TRBD1. After removal of 7 bases from V and 6 bases from J, the junction contained 11 bases not matched to a gene. CDR3 size: 14 residues. Per germline, CDR1 SQVTM and CDR2 ANQGSEA. CDR3 nucleotide sequence: TGCAGCGGTAGGGACAGGTCAGGGGCCAATGAGCAGTTCTTC. It codes for CSGRDRSGANEQFF.

V is TRBV9 and J is TRBJ2-1; 11 nucleotides align to TRBD2. CDR1 is SGDLS, CDR2 YYNGEE, per germline. The V segment lost 4 bases and the J segment 0 bases; nucleotides outside the gene matches: 3. The CDR3 contains 16 residues. CDR3 bases: TGTGCCAGCAGCCCCACTAGCGGGAGCTCCTACAATGAGCAGTTCTTC. It specifies CASSPTSGSSYNEQFF.

The chain uses TRBV7-9 and TRBJ2-7; 7 positions agree with TRBD2. Germline CDR1 reads SEHNR; CDR2 reads FQNEAQ (reference sequence). The CDR3 loop spans 15 amino acids. After removal of 3 bases from V and 0 bases from J, the junction contained 5 bases not matched to a gene. The chain's CDR3 is CASSLGGISSYEQYF. In nucleotides, the CDR3 is TGTGCCAGCAGCTTGGGGGGGATAAGCTCCTACGAGCAGTACTTC.

J is TRBJ1-1 and V is TRBV29-1; no reliable D call. This CDR3 has 14 amino acids. Trimming stripped 6 bases from V and 4 bases from J, with 18 bases between. Per germline, CDR1 SQVTM and CDR2 ANQGSEA. The CDR3 DNA sequence: TGCAGCGTCGAACAACCCCTGGCTGGCACTGAAGCTTTCTTT. Translated: CSVEQPLAGTEAFF.

V is TRBV6-5 and J is TRBJ2-7; the D gene is possibly TRBD1 (6 bases). Trimming shortened V by 5 bases and J by 3 bases, and 11 bases separated the two germline ends. The CDR3 runs to 13 residues. Germline CDR1 and CDR2: MNHEY and SVGAGI. CDR3 in amino acids: CASSAGQIYEQYF. The DNA for the CDR3 is TGTGCCAGCAGTGCAGGACAGATCTACGAGCAGTACTTC.